This TCR beta chain comes out of a study of blood T cell repertoires in COVID-19. Study-wide context: The analysed material was cDNA or gDNA that came from T cells, B-cell-depleted T cells, or PBMCs.

TCRdb's table, derived via immunoSEQ multiplex PCR, lists solely in-frame clones and lacks some. The repertoire holds 35,000 to 55,000 clones, with around 90% as singletons. CDR1 is MGHRA, CDR2 YSYEKL, per germline. The V end lost 3 bases, the J end lost 7 bases, and 15 bases lay between the germline ends. This CDR3 region has 15 residues. J is TRBJ1-4 and V is TRBV4-1; possibly TRBD1 for D (6 bases). The sequenced material came from peripheral blood. The receptor's source is a man aged 70-80 years with active COVID-19. The CDR3 is CASSHPTGRAEKLFF. The CDR3 bases are TGCGCCAGCAGCCACCCCACAGGGAGGGCTGAAAAACTGTTTTTT.